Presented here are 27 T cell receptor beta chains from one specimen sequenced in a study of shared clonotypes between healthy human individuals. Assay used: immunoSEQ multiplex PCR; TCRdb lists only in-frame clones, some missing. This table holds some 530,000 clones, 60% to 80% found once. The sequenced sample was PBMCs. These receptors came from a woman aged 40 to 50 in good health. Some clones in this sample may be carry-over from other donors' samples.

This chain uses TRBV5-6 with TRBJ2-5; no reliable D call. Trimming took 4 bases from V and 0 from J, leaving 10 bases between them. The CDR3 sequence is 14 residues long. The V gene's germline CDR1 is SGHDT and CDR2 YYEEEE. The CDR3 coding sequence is TGTGCCAGCAGCCAAGCCGCGTACCAAGAGACCCAGTACTTC. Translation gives CASSQAAYQETQYF.

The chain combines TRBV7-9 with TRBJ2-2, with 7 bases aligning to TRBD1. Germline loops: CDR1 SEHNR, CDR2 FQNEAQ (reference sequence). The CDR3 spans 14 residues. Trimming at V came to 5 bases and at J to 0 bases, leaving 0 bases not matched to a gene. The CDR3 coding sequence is TGTGCCAGCAGCCAGGGGGCGAACACCGGGGAGCTGTTTTTT. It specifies CASSQGANTGELFF.

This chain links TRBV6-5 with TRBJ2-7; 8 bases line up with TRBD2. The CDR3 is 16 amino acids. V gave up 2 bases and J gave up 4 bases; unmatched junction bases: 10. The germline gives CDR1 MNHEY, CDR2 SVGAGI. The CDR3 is CASSYGVGGRTYEQYF. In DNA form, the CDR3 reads TGTGCCAGCAGTTACGGCGTAGGCGGGAGGACGTACGAGCAGTACTTC.

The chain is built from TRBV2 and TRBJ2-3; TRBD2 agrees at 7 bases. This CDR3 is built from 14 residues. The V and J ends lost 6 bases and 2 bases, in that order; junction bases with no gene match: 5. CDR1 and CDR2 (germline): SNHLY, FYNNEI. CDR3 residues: CASSAGVITDTQYF. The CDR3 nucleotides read TGTGCCAGCAGCGCGGGAGTGATCACAGATACGCAGTATTTT.

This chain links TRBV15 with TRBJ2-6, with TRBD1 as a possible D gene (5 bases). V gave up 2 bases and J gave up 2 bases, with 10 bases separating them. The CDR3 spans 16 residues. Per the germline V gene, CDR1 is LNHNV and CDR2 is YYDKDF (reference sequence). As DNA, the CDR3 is TGTGCCACCAGCAGACAGGGTTCGGCTGGGGCCAACGTCCTGACTTTC. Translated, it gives CATSRQGSAGANVLTF.

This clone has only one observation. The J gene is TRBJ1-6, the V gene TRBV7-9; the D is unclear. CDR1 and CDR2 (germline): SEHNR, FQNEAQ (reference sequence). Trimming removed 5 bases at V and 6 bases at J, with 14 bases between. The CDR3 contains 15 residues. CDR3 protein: CASSPRKATNSPLHF. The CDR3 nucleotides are TGTGCCAGCAGCCCCAGGAAGGCGACTAATTCACCCCTCCACTTT.

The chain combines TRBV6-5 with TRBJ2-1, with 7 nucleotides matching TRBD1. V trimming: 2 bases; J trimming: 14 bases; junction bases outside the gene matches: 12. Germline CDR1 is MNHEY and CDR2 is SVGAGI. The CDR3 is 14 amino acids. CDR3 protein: CASSYSSVGGAEFF. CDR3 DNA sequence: TGTGCCAGCAGTTACAGCTCGGTAGGGGGCGCGGAGTTCTTC.

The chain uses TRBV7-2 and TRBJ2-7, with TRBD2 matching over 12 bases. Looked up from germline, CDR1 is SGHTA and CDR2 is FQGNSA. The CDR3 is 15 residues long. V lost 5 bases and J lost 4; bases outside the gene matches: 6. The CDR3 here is CASSPQGTSGYEQYF. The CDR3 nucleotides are TGTGCCAGCAGCCCGCAAGGGACTAGCGGGTACGAGCAGTACTTC. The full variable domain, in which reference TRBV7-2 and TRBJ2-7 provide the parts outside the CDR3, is GAGVSQSPSNKVTEKGKDVELRCDPISGHTALYWYRQSLGQGLEFLIYFQGNSAPDKSGLPSDRFSAERTGGSVSTLTIQRTQQEDSAVYLCASSPQGTSGYEQYFGPGTRLTVT.

The CDR3 loop is CASSLSSAWLAGHTDTQYF. CDR3 bases: TGTGCCAGCAGCTTATCATCGGCGTGGCTAGCGGGCCACACAGATACGCAGTATTTT. The chain combines TRBV13 with TRBJ2-3, with TRBD2 matching over 8 bases. V trimming: 2 bases; J trimming: 2 bases; junction bases outside the gene matches: 15. Germline values: CDR1 PRHDT, CDR2 FYEKMQ (reference sequence). This CDR3 contains 19 residues.

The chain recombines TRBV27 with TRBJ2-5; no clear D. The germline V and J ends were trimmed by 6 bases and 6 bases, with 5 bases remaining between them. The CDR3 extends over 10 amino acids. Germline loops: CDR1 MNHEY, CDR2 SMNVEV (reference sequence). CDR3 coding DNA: TGTGCCAGCAGAAATAAGACCCAGTACTTC. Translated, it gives CASRNKTQYF.

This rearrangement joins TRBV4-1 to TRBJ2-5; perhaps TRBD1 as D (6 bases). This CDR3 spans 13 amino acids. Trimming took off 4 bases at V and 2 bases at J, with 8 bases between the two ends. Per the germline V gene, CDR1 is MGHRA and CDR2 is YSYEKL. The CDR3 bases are TGCGCCAGCAGCCTTGGGACACAAGAGACCCAGTACTTC. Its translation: CASSLGTQETQYF.

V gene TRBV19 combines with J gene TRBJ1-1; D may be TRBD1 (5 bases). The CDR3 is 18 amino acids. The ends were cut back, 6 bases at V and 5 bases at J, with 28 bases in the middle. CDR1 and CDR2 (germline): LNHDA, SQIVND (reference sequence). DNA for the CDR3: TGTGCCAGTAGCACTCCGGGCGGTAGGGGCGGCGTGGCAACTGAAGCTTTCTTT. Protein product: CASSTPGGRGGVATEAFF.

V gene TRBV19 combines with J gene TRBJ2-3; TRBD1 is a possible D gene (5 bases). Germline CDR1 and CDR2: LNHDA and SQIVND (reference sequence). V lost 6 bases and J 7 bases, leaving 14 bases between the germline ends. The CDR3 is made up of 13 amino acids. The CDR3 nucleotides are TGTGCCAGTAGCCCCGGCCCAGGGTATACGCAGTATTTT. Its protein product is CASSPGPGYTQYF.

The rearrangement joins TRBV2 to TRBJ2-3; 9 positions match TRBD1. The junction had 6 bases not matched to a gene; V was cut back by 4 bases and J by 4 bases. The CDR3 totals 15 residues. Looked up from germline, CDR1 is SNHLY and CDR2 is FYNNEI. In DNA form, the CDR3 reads TGTGCCAGCAGTGTCCGACAGGGGGACGCAGATACGCAGTATTTT. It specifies CASSVRQGDADTQYF.

The CDR3 is CATTTGSYVEQYF. In DNA, the CDR3 is TGTGCCACCACGACAGGGTCCTACGTCGAGCAGTACTTC. The V gene is TRBV6-6, the J gene TRBJ2-7, with 7 positions matching TRBD1. The ends lost 10 bases at V and 6 bases at J; junction bases unmatched: 12. The CDR3 has 13 residues. Germline CDR1 MNHNY, CDR2 SVGAGI (reference sequence).

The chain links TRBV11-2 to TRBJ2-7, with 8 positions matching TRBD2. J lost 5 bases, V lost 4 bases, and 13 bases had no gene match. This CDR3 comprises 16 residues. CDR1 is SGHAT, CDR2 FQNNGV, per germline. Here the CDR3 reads CASSSFGSGSINEQYF. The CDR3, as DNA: TGTGCCAGCAGCTCCTTCGGGAGCGGGAGTATCAACGAGCAGTACTTC. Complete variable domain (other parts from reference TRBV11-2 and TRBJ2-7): EAGVAQSPRYKIIEKRQSVAFWCNPISGHATLYWYQQILGQGPKLLIQFQNNGVVDDSQLPKDRFSAERLKGVDSTLKIQPAKLEDSAVYLCASSSFGSGSINEQYFGPGTRLTVT.

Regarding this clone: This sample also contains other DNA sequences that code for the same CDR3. Here the CDR3 DNA reads TGTGCCAGCAGCTTAGTCCAGGGGGCTGAAGCTTTCTTT. Translated, it gives CASSLVQGAEAFF. The gene calls are TRBV7-9 and TRBJ1-1, with 7 nucleotides matching TRBD1. The trim removed 1 base at V and 6 bases at J, leaving 2 bases unmatched. This CDR3 comprises 13 residues. Per germline, CDR1 SEHNR and CDR2 FQNEAQ (reference sequence).

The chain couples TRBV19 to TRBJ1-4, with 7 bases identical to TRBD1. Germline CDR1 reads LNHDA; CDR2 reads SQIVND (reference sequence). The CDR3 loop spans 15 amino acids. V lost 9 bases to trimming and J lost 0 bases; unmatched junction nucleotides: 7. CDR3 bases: TGTGCCAGCAGAATCGGACAGGCAACTAATGAAAAACTGTTTTTT. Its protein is CASRIGQATNEKLFF.

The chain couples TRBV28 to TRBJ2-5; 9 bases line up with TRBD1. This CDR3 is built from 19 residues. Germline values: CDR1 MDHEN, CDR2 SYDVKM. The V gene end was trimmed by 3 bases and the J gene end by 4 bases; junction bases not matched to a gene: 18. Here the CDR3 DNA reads TGTGCCAGCAGTTTTCAAGTGGCGGGACAGGGAGGGGGAAGAGAGACCCAGTACTTC. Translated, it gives CASSFQVAGQGGGRETQYF. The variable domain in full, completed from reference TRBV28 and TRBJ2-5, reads DVKVTQSSRYLVKRTGEKVFLECVQDMDHENMFWYRQDPGLGLRLIYFSYDVKMKEKGDIPEGYSVSREKKERFSLILESASTNQTSMYLCASSFQVAGQGGGRETQYFGPGTRLLVL.

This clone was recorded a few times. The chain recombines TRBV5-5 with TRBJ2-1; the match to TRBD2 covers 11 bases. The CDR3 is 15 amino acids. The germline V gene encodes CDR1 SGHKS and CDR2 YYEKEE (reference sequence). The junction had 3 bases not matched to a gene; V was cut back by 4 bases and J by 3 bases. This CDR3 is CASSAGTSGYNEQFF. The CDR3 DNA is TGTGCCAGCAGCGCCGGGACTAGCGGCTACAATGAGCAGTTCTTC. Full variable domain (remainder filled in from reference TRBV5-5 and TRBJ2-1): DAGVTQSPTHLIKTRGQQVTLRCSPISGHKSVSWYQQVLGQGPQFIFQYYEKEERGRGNFPDRFSARQFPNYSSELNVNALLLGDSALYLCASSAGTSGYNEQFFGPGTRLTVL.

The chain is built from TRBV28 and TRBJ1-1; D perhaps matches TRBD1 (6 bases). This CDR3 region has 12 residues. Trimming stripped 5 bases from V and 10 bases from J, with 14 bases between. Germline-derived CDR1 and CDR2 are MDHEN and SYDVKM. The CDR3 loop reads CASSTGSKRAFF. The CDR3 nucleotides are TGTGCCAGCAGTACAGGGAGTAAAAGAGCTTTCTTT.

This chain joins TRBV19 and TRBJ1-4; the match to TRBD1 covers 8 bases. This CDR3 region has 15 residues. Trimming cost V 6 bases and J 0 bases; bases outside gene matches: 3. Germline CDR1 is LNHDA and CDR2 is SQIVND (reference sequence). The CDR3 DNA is TGTGCCAGTAGGGCACAGGGGGCAACTAATGAAAAACTGTTTTTT. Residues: CASRAQGATNEKLFF.

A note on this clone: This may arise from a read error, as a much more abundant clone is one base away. As DNA, the CDR3 is TGTGCCAGCAGCTCGGGGACAGGGGCAAATTCACCCCCCCACTTT. It translates to CASSSGTGANSPPHF. The chain carries TRBV7-9 and TRBJ1-6; TRBD1 agrees at 10 bases. The length of the CDR3 is 15 residues. Germline V gives CDR1 SEHNR, CDR2 FQNEAQ (reference sequence).

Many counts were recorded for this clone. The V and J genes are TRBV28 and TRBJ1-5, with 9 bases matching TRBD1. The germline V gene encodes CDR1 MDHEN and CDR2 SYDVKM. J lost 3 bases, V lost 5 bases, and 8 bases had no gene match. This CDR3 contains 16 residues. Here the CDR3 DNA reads TGTGCCAGCAGTATGGTGACAGGGGGACTCAATCAGCCCCAGCATTTT. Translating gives CASSMVTGGLNQPQHF.

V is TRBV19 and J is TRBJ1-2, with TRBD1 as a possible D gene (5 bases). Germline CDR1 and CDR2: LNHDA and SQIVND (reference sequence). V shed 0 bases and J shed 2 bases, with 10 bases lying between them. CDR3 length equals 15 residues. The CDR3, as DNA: TGTGCCAGTAGTATAGATCCGACAGACAACTATGGCTACACCTTC. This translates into CASSIDPTDNYGYTF.

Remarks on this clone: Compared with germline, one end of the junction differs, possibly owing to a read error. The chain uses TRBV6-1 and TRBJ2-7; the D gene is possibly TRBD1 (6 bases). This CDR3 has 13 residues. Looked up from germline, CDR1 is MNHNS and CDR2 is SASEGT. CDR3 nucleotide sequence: TGTGCCAGCAGTGAAGCCCACTGGGACACCCAGAACTTC. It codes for CASSEAHWDTQNF.

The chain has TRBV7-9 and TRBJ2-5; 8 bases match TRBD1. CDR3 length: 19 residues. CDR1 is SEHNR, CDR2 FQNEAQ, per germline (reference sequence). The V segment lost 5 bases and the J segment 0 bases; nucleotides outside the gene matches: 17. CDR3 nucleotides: TGTGCCAGCAGCCACGGGAAGGTGGGACAGGACCAGTACCAAGAGACCCAGTACTTC. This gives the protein CASSHGKVGQDQYQETQYF.